Here is one TCR beta chain with its context. Antigen unknown. V was clipped by 4 bases and J by 4 bases, with 15 bases between them. The length of the CDR3 is 15 residues. The germline V gene encodes CDR1 SGHRS and CDR2 YFSETQ. These data originate in a study of T-cell memory formation after mild COVID-19. Points from the study as a whole: Pre-infection memory contained some responding clones, which suggested that cross-reactive memory had joined. CD4+ clones that contracted lay mainly in CM and EM; CD8+ ones lay in EMRA.

5'RACE, which relied on constant-segment primers, yielded TCR alpha and TCR beta cDNA libraries carrying sample barcodes and UMIs. TCRdb reprocessed the 5' RACE reads with MiXCR, giving one entry per CDR3 protein. The profile shows a few hundred thousand distinct CDR3 sequences, 25% of them singletons. This clonotype was obtained from an adult woman who had mild COVID-19 (a few samples of this study predate the infection). Cell type and time point are not known. This rearrangement joins TRBV5-1 to TRBJ1-5; TRBD1 might be the D (6 bases). The specimen was PBMCs or a T cell subset sorted from them (not recorded which). The CDR3 sequence: CASSPYGGANQPQHF. CDR3 DNA sequence: TGCGCCAGCAGCCCGTACGGGGGGGCGAATCAGCCCCAGCATTTT.